The 24 T cell receptor beta chains below were found in one sample sequenced in a study of cytomegalovirus exposure and HLA in healthy donors. Primers for the PCR totalled 60 Vbeta and 13 Jbeta. Clones were sequenced by immunoSEQ multiplex PCR, and TCRdb holds only the in-frame ones, with some missing. The data contain 150,000 to 200,000 clones, 70% to 90% of them singletons. The sequencing input was PBMCs. These receptors were taken from a woman aged 25 to 45 in good health and CMV-seronegative.

V is TRBV11-2 and J is TRBJ2-7; TRBD2 agrees at 10 bases. The V gene end was trimmed by 5 bases and the J gene end by 3 bases; junction bases not matched to a gene: 4. Germline V gene lookup returns CDR1 SGHAT and CDR2 FQNNGV. CDR3 size: 14 residues. CDR3 coding DNA: TGTGCCAGCAGCCCTACTAGCGGGGTCTACGAGCAGTACTTC. As protein: CASSPTSGVYEQYF.

V and J are TRBV6-5 and TRBJ1-5; a weak D match, TRBD1 (5 bases). CDR1 and CDR2 (germline): MNHEY, SVGAGI. The CDR3 runs to 14 residues. Trimming took 6 bases from V and 0 from J, leaving 9 bases between them. The CDR3 here is CASSPQDSNQPQHF. The CDR3 DNA reads as TGTGCCAGCAGCCCACAGGATAGCAATCAGCCCCAGCATTTT.

This clone was counted a single time. The chain has TRBV28 and TRBJ1-5, with 9 positions matching TRBD1. V lost 7 bases, J lost 2 bases, and 12 bases stayed unmatched. The CDR3 is 17 amino acids. Germline assignment: CDR1 MDHEN and CDR2 SYDVKM. CDR3 bases: TGTGCCAGCATCCCGGGGGGACAGGGCTTTCGCAATCAGCCCCAGCATTTT. Residues: CASIPGGQGFRNQPQHF.

The DNA for the CDR3 is TGTGCCAGCAGCTTAGCAGGGGTCTCCTACGAGCAGTACTTC. Protein: CASSLAGVSYEQYF. The V call is TRBV7-2, the J call TRBJ2-7; possible D gene TRBD1, 5 bases. The CDR3 extends over 14 amino acids. Trimming took 0 bases from V and 0 from J, leaving 6 bases between them. From germline, CDR1 is SGHTA and CDR2 FQGNSA.

This sequence joins TRBV28 and TRBJ2-7; 8 nucleotides line up with TRBD2. J lost 2 bases, V lost 6 bases, and 6 bases had no gene match. The CDR3 is 14 residues long. Germline V gene sequence: CDR1 MDHEN, CDR2 SYDVKM. The CDR3 sequence is CASRPPGGPYEQYF. As DNA, the CDR3 is TGTGCCAGCAGACCGCCGGGAGGGCCCTACGAGCAGTACTTC. Combining the CDR3 with reference TRBV28 and TRBJ2-7 gives the whole variable domain DVKVTQSSRYLVKRTGEKVFLECVQDMDHENMFWYRQDPGLGLRLIYFSYDVKMKEKGDIPEGYSVSREKKERFSLILESASTNQTSMYLCASRPPGGPYEQYFGPGTRLTVT.

This clone was counted a few times. The chain uses TRBV4-3 and TRBJ2-3, with D perhaps matching TRBD2 (5 bases). Germline values: CDR1 LGHNA, CDR2 YSLEER. The CDR3 spans 16 residues. The V and J ends lost 7 bases and 2 bases respectively, with 19 bases between them. CDR3 loop: CASTLLLGEPTDTQYF. CDR3 nucleotides: TGCGCCAGCACCCTACTCCTGGGAGAGCCCACAGATACGCAGTATTTT.

The rearrangement joins TRBV7-2 to TRBJ2-3; D ambiguous. CDR3 length: 17 residues. Germline V gives CDR1 SGHTA, CDR2 FQGNSA. V lost 1 base and J 7 bases, leaving 21 bases between the germline ends. This chain's CDR3 is CASSLEFGGLLKYTQYF. CDR3 DNA: TGTGCCAGCAGCTTAGAGTTTGGTGGTCTCCTAAAATATACGCAGTATTTT.

The V call is TRBV30, the J call TRBJ2-7; no firm D call. Germline V gives CDR1 GTSNPN, CDR2 SVGIG (reference sequence). The CDR3 covers 11 residues. V dropped 8 bases and J dropped 4 bases, with 12 bases sitting between them. As DNA, the CDR3 is TGTGCCGTGGCGGCAAGATACGAGCAGTACTTC. Its translation: CAVAARYEQYF.

The rearrangement links TRBV4-3 to TRBJ2-1; D is perhaps TRBD2 (7 bases). Trimming left V 0 bases short and J 4 bases short, with 10 bases between. The germline CDR1 and CDR2 sequences are LGHNA and YSLEER. This CDR3 spans 15 amino acids. The CDR3 DNA reads TGCGCCAGCAGCCAAGATAGGGGGGGGTACAATGAGCAGTTCTTC. Translated: CASSQDRGGYNEQFF.

The chain joins TRBV10-2 to TRBJ2-7; 10 nucleotides agree with TRBD2. CDR3 length equals 14 residues. V lost 7 bases, J lost 1 base, and 4 bases stayed unmatched. Germline CDR1 WSHSY, CDR2 SAAADI. Here the CDR3 reads CASTGLADSYEQYF. Written as DNA, the CDR3 is TGCGCCAGCACCGGACTAGCGGATTCCTACGAGCAGTACTTC.

The chain carries TRBV15 and TRBJ1-5, with D perhaps matching TRBD1 (5 bases). V was cut by 4 bases and J by 9 bases, with 10 bases left in between. From germline, CDR1 is LNHNV and CDR2 YYDKDF (reference sequence). The CDR3 has 12 amino acids. The CDR3 DNA reads TGTGCCACCAGCACAGGGTCTGGGCCCCAGCATTTT. It encodes CATSTGSGPQHF.

The genes are TRBV18 and TRBJ2-2, with TRBD1 identical over 9 bases. V shed 0 bases and J 5 bases; nucleotides not matched to a gene: 4. Germline CDR1 reads KGHSH; CDR2 reads LQKENI. The CDR3 is made up of 16 amino acids. CDR3 loop: CASSPPGQGRTGELFF. CDR3 DNA: TGTGCCAGCTCACCACCCGGACAGGGGCGAACCGGGGAGCTGTTTTTT.

Of note for this clone: A junction end diverges from the germline sequence, so it may reflect a read error. This sequence joins TRBV28 and TRBJ1-2; 7 bases are a match to TRBD1. CDR1 is MDHEN, CDR2 SYDVKM, per germline. The CDR3 sequence is 16 residues long. DNA for the CDR3: TGTGCCAGCACTTTAGGAGCTGCGACAGGGCTTGGTGGCTACACCTTC. This encodes CASTLGAATGLGGYTF.

The J gene is TRBJ1-2, the V gene TRBV5-6; 8 nucleotides line up with TRBD1. CDR1 and CDR2 (germline): SGHDT, YYEEEE. V dropped 2 bases and J dropped 1; count of bases not matched to a gene: 7. This CDR3 contains 16 residues. The CDR3 loop is CASSLPDRGVNYGYTF. CDR3 DNA: TGTGCCAGCAGCTTACCTGACAGGGGAGTTAACTATGGCTACACCTTC. The entire variable domain, with the rest obtained from reference TRBV5-6 and TRBJ1-2, is as follows: DAGVTQSPTHLIKTRGQQVTLRCSPKSGHDTVSWYQQALGQGPQFIFQYYEEEERQRGNFPDRFSGHQFPNYSSELNVNALLLGDSALYLCASSLPDRGVNYGYTFGSGTRLTVV.

The chain recombines TRBV5-1 with TRBJ2-2, with a tentative D call TRBD2 (5 bases). The germline gives CDR1 SGHRS, CDR2 YFSETQ. CDR3 length: 13 residues. Trimming cost V 0 bases and J 6 bases, with 6 bases left between them. The CDR3 region has the DNA TGCGCCAGCAGCTTGGTGGAGGCCGGGGAGCTGTTTTTT. Protein sequence: CASSLVEAGELFF.

Details on this clone: The same CDR3 can be traced to other DNA sequences in this sample. The chain carries TRBV29-1 and TRBJ2-6, with D perhaps TRBD1 (6 bases). V was shortened by 7 bases and J by 0 bases, with 19 bases between the two germline ends. Per the germline V gene, CDR1 is SQVTM and CDR2 is ANQGSEA. CDR3 length: 17 amino acids. CDR3 in DNA: TGCAGCGCCTATGTGGGGGCTGGCTTCTCTGGGGCCAACGTCCTGACTTTC. Translating gives CSAYVGAGFSGANVLTF. The full variable domain, rest sourced from reference TRBV29-1 and TRBJ2-6, is SAVISQKPSRDICQRGTSLTIQCQVDSQVTMMFWYRQQPGQSLTLIATANQGSEATYESGFVIDKFPISRPNLTFSTLTVSNMSPEDSSIYLCSAYVGAGFSGANVLTFGAGSRLTVL.

CDR3 sequence reads: CASSQVQPGDNQPQHF. The CDR3 coding sequence is TGCGCCAGCAGCCAAGTTCAGCCAGGGGATAATCAGCCCCAGCATTTT. J is TRBJ1-5 and V is TRBV4-1, with a possible D match to TRBD1 (6 bases). CDR1 is MGHRA, CDR2 YSYEKL, per germline. V shed 1 base and J shed 4 bases, with 14 bases lying between them. The length of the CDR3 is 16 residues.

V gene TRBV28 combines with J gene TRBJ2-5, with a possible D match to TRBD2 (6 bases). The CDR3 totals 15 residues. Trimming shortened V by 2 bases and J by 5 bases, and 15 bases separated the two germline ends. Germline values: CDR1 MDHEN, CDR2 SYDVKM. CDR3 sequence reads: CASSLAVLREETQYF. In DNA, the CDR3 is TGTGCCAGCAGTTTAGCTGTCCTACGGGAGGAGACCCAGTACTTC.

A word on this clone: At the DNA level, this CDR3 is encoded by other sequences in the same sample as well. The gene calls are TRBV9 and TRBJ2-3; D perhaps matches TRBD2 (6 bases). Germline V CDR1 and CDR2: SGDLS, YYNGEE. The CDR3 is made up of 15 amino acids. The V and J ends lost 0 bases and 2 bases respectively, with 10 bases between them. This CDR3 is CASSVGGGATDTQYF. CDR3 DNA: TGTGCCAGCAGCGTAGGGGGCGGGGCCACAGATACGCAGTATTTT.

The gene calls are TRBV27 and TRBJ2-1, with D unclear. The CDR3 length is 15 residues. Germline lookup yields CDR1 MNHEY and CDR2 SMNVEV (reference sequence). The V end was cut by 2 bases, the J end by 4 bases, with 12 bases between. CDR3 sequence reads: CASSLDFSLYNEQFF. CDR3 nucleotide sequence: TGTGCCAGCAGTTTAGACTTCTCCCTTTACAATGAGCAGTTCTTC.

The rearrangement uses TRBV7-2 and TRBJ2-2; a weak D match, TRBD2 (5 bases). The CDR3 sequence is 17 residues long. Germline loops: CDR1 SGHTA, CDR2 FQGNSA. V lost 2 bases and J 3 bases, leaving 16 bases between the germline ends. CDR3 DNA: TGTGCCAGCAGCTTATATGGGAGTGCGAGCGACACCGGGGAGCTGTTTTTT. Translation gives CASSLYGSASDTGELFF. The full variable domain, its missing parts supplied by reference TRBV7-2 and TRBJ2-2, is GAGVSQSPSNKVTEKGKDVELRCDPISGHTALYWYRQSLGQGLEFLIYFQGNSAPDKSGLPSDRFSAERTGGSVSTLTIQRTQQEDSAVYLCASSLYGSASDTGELFFGEGSRLTVL.

The chain couples TRBV19 to TRBJ1-6; D unclear. Germline lookup yields CDR1 LNHDA and CDR2 SQIVND (reference sequence). CDR3 length: 16 residues. Trimming took off 5 bases at V and 10 bases at J, with 21 bases between the two ends. CDR3 sequence (DNA): TGTGCCAGTAGTTACGGGTCTCTGATCCTGAGCTCACCCCTCCACTTT. Its translation: CASSYGSLILSSPLHF.

V is TRBV7-9 and J is TRBJ1-4; 8 bases agree with TRBD1. Unmatched junction bases numbered 12, after V lost 0 bases and J lost 6 bases. CDR3 length equals 18 residues. The germline gives CDR1 SEHNR, CDR2 FQNEAQ (reference sequence). The CDR3 DNA reads as TGTGCCAGCAGCTTAGCGGAAAGAATAGGGACAGGTGATGAAAAACTGTTTTTT. Protein product: CASSLAERIGTGDEKLFF.

V usage is TRBV6-5 and J usage is TRBJ2-3, with TRBD2 matching 11 bases. Germline CDR1 and CDR2: MNHEY and SVGAGI. The CDR3 runs to 15 residues. V lost 6 bases, J lost 4 bases, and 6 bases stayed unmatched. The CDR3 region is CASSPPGLAADTQYF. The CDR3 region has the DNA TGTGCCAGCAGCCCTCCGGGACTAGCGGCAGATACGCAGTATTTT.